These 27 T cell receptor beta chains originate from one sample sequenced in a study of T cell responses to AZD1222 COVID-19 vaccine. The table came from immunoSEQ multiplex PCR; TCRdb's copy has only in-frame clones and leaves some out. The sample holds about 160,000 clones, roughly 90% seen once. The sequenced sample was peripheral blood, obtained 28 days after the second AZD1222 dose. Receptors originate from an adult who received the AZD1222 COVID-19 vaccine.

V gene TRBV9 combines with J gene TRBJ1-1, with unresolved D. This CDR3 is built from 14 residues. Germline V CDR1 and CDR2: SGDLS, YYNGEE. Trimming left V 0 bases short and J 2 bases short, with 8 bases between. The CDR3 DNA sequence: TGTGCCAGCAGCGTAGTGTTCGGAAACACTGAAGCTTTCTTT. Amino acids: CASSVVFGNTEAFF.

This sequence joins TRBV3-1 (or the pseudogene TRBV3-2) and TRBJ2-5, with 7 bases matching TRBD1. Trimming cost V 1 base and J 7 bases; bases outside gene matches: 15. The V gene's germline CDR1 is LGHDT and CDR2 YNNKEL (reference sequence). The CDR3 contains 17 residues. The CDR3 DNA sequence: TGTGCCAGCAGCCAAGGGCTCCGCCAGGGGGTAATCGGGACCCAGTACTTC. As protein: CASSQGLRQGVIGTQYF.

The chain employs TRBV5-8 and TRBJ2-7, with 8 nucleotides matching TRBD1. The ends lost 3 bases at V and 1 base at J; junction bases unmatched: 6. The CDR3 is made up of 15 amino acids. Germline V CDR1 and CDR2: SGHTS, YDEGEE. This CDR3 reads CASSYRGDPSYEQYF. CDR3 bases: TGTGCCAGCAGCTACAGGGGGGACCCATCCTACGAGCAGTACTTC. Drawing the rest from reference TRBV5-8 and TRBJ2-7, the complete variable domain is EAGVTQSPTHLIKTRGQQATLRCSPISGHTSVYWYQQALGLGLQFLLWYDEGEERNRGNFPPRFSGRQFPNYSSELNVNALELEDSALYLCASSYRGDPSYEQYFGPGTRLTVT.

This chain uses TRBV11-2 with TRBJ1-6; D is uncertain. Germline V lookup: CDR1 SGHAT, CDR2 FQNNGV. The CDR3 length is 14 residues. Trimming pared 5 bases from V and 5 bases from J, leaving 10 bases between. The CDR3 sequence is CASSPDGNNSPLHF. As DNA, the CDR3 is TGTGCCAGCAGCCCGGATGGGAATAATTCACCCCTCCACTTT.

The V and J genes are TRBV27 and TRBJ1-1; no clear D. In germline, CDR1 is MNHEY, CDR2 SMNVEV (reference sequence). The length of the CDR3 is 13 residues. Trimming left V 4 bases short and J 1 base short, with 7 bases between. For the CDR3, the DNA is TGTGCCAGCAGTTACAAGGAGAACACTGAAGCTTTCTTT. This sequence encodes CASSYKENTEAFF.

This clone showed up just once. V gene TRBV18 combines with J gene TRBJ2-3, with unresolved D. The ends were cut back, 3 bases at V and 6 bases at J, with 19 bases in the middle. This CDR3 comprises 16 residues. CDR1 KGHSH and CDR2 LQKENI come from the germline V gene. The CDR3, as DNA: TGTGCCAGCTCACCTTTTTCGACCCCCGGCGGCGATACGCAGTATTTT. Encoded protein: CASSPFSTPGGDTQYF. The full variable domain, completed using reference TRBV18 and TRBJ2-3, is NAGVMQNPRHLVRRRGQEARLRCSPMKGHSHVYWYRQLPEEGLKFMVYLQKENIIDESGMPKERFSAEFPKEGPSILRIQQVVRGDSAAYFCASSPFSTPGGDTQYFGPGTRLTVL.

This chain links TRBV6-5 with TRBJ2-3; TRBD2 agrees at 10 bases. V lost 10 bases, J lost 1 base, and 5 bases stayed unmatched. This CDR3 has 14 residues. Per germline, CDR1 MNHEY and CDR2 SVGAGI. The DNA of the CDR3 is TGTGCCACAAACCTAGCGGGGGGCACAGATACGCAGTATTTT. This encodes CATNLAGGTDTQYF.

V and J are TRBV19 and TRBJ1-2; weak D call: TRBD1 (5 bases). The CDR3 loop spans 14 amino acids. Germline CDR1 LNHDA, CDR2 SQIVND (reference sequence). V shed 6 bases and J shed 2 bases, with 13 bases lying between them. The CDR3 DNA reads TGTGCCAGTAGGGATCGGGACTTCAACTATGGCTACACCTTC. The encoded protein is CASRDRDFNYGYTF.

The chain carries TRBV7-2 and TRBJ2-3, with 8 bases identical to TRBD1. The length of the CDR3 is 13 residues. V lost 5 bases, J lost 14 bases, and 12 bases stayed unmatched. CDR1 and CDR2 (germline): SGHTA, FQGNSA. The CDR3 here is CASSPGQGEFGYF. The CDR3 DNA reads TGTGCCAGCAGCCCTGGACAGGGTGAGTTTGGGTATTTT.

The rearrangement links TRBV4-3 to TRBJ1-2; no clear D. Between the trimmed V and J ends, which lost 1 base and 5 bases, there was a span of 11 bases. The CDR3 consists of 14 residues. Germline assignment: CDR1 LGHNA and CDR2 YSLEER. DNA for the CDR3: TGCGCCAGCAGCCAAGTTAGGAGCGTTTATGGCTACACCTTC. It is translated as CASSQVRSVYGYTF.

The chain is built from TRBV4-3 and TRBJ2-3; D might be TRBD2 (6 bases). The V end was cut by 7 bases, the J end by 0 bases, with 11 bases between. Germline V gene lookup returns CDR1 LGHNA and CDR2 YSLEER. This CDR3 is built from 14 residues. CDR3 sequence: CASTRGVSTDTQYF. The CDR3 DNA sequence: TGCGCCAGCACTCGCGGGGTGAGCACAGATACGCAGTATTTT.

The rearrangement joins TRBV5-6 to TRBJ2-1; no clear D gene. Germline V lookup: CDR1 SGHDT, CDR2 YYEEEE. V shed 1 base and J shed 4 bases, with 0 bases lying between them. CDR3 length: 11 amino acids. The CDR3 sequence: CASSLYNEQFF. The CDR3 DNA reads TGTGCCAGCAGCTTGTACAATGAGCAGTTCTTC.

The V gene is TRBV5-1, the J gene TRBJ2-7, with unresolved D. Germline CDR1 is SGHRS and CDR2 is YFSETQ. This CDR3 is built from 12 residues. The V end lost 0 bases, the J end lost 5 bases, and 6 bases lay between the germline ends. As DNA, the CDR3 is TGCGCCAGCAGCTTGGGCAGGCACGAGCAGTACTTC. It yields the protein CASSLGRHEQYF.

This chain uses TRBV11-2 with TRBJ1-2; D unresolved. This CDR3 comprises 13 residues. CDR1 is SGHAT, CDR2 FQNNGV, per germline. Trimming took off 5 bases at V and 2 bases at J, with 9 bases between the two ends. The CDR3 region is CASSPGKNYGYTF. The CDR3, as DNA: TGTGCCAGCAGCCCTGGGAAGAACTATGGCTACACCTTC.

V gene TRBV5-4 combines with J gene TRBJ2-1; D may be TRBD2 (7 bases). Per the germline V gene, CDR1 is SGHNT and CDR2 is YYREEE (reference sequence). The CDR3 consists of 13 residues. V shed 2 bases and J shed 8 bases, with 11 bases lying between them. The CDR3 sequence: CASSFEGGYEQFF. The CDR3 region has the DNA TGTGCCAGCAGCTTCGAGGGGGGGTATGAGCAGTTCTTC.

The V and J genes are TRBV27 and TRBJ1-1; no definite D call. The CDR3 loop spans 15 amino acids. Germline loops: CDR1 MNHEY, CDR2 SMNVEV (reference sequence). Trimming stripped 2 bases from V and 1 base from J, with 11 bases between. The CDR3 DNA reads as TGTGCCAGCAGTTTAATCGCCGGTTCGAACACTGAAGCTTTCTTT. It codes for CASSLIAGSNTEAFF.

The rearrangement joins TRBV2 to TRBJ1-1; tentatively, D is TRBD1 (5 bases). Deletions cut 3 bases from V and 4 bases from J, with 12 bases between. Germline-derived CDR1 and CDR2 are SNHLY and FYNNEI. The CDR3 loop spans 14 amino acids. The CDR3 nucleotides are TGTGCCAGCAGTGAGATCGGGGGAGTCACTGAAGCTTTCTTT. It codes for CASSEIGGVTEAFF.

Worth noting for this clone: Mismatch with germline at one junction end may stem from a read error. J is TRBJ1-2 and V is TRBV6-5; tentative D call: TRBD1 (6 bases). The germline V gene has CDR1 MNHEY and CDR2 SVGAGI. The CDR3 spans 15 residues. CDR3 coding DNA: TGTGCCAGCAGTAACTCTGTTAAACAGGGTGGCGGCTACACCTTC. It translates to CASSNSVKQGGGYTF.

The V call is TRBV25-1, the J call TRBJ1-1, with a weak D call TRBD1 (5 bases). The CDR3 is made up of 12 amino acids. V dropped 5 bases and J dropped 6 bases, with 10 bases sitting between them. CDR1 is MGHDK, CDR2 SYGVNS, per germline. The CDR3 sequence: CASSSTVSEAFF. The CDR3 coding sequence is TGTGCCAGCAGTTCGACAGTCTCTGAAGCTTTCTTT.

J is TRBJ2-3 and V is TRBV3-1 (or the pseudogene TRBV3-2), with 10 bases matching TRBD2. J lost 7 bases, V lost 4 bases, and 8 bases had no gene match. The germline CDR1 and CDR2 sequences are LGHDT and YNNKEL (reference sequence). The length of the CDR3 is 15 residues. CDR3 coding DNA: TGTGCCAGCAGCCGAGTAGCGGGGGGATCTAATACGCAGTATTTT. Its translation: CASSRVAGGSNTQYF.

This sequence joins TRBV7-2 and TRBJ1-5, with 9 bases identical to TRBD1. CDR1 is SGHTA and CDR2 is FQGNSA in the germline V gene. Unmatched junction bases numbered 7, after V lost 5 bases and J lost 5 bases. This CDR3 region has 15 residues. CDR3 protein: CASSLGDRAHQPQHF. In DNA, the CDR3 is TGTGCCAGCAGCCTGGGGGACAGGGCACATCAGCCCCAGCATTTT. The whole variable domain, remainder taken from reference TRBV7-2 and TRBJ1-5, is GAGVSQSPSNKVTEKGKDVELRCDPISGHTALYWYRQSLGQGLEFLIYFQGNSAPDKSGLPSDRFSAERTGGSVSTLTIQRTQQEDSAVYLCASSLGDRAHQPQHFGDGTRLSIL.

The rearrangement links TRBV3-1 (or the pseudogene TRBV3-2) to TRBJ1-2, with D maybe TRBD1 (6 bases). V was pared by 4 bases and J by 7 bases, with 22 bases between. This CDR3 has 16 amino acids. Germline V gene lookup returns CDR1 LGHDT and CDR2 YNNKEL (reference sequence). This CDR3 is CASSLLRDTGSGGYTF. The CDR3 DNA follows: TGTGCCAGCAGCCTCCTTCGTGACACAGGGTCTGGTGGCTACACCTTC.

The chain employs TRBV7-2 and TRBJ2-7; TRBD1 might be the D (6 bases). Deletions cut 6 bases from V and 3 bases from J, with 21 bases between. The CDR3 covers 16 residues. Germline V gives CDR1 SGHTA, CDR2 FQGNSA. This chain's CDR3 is CASSFMTHGQNYEQYF. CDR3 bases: TGTGCCAGCAGTTTTATGACTCACGGACAGAACTACGAGCAGTACTTC.

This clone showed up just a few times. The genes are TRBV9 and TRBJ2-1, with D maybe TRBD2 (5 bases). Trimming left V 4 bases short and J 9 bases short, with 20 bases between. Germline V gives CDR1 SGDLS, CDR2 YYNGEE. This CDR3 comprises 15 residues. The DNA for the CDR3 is TGTGCCAGCAGCATCGATCTAGCATCTCATCGTGAGCAGTTCTTC. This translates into CASSIDLASHREQFF. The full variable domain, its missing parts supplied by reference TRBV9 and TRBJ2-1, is DSGVTQTPKHLITATGQRVTLRCSPRSGDLSVYWYQQSLDQGLQFLIQYYNGEERAKGNILERFSAQQFPDLHSELNLSSLELGDSALYFCASSIDLASHREQFFGPGTRLTVL.

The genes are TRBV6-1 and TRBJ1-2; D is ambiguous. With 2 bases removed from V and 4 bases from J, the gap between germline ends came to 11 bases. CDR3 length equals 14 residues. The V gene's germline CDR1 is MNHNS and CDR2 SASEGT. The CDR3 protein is CASSEKPESYGYTF. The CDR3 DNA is TGTGCCAGCAGTGAAAAACCAGAGTCCTATGGCTACACCTTC.

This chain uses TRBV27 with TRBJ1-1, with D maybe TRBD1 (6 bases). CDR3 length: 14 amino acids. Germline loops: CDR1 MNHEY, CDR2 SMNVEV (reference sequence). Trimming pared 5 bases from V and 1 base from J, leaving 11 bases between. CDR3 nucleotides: TGTGCCAGCAGTCACCTACAGGGGAACACTGAAGCTTTCTTT. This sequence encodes CASSHLQGNTEAFF.

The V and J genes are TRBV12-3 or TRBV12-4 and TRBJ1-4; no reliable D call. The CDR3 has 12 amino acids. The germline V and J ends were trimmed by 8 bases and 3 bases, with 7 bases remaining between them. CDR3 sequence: CASRRPNEKLFF. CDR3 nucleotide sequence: TGTGCCAGCCGCAGGCCTAATGAAAAACTGTTTTTT.